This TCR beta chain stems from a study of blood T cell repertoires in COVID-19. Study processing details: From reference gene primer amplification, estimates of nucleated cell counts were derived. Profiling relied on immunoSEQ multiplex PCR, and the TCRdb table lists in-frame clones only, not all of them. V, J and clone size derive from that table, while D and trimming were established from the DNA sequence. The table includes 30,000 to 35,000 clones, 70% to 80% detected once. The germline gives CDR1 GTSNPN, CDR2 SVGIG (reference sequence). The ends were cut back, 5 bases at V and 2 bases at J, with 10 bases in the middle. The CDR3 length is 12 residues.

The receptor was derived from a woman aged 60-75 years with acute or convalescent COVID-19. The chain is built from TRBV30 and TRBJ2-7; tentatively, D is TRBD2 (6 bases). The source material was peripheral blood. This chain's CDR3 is CAWGLTTYEQYF. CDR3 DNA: TGTGCCTGGGGACTAACCACCTACGAGCAGTACTTC.